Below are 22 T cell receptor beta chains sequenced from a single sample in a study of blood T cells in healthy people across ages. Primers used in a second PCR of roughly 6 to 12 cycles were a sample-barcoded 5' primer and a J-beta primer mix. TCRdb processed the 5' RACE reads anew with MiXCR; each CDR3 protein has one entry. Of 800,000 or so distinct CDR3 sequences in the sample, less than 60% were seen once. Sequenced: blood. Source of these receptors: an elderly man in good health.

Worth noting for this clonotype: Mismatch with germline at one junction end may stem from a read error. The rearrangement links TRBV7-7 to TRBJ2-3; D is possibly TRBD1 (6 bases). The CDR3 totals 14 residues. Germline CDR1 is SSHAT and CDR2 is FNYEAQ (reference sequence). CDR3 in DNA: TGTGCTAGCAGCTCTACAGGGTTTACAGATACGCAGTATTTT. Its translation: CASSSTGFTDTQYF.

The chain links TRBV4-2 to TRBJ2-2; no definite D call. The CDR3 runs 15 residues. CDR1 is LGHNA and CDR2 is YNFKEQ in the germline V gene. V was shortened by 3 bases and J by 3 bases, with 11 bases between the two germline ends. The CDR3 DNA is TGTGCCAGCAGCCAGACTGACACGCACACCGGGGAGCTGTTTTTT. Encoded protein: CASSQTDTHTGELFF.

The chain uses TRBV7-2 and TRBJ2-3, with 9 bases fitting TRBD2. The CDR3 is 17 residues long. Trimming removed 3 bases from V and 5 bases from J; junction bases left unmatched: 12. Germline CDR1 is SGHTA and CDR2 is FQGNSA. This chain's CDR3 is CASSFRSLAGWGDTQYF. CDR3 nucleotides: TGTGCCAGCAGCTTTAGGAGTCTAGCGGGATGGGGAGATACGCAGTATTTT.

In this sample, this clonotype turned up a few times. DNA of the CDR3: TGTGCCAGCAGCTTAACGACTTTAAGGGGATCAGATACGCAGTATTTT. Translated, it gives CASSLTTLRGSDTQYF. This chain links TRBV7-3 with TRBJ2-3, with D possibly TRBD1 on 5 matching bases. Germline CDR1 and CDR2: SGHTA and FQGTGA. This CDR3 has 16 amino acids. V shed 0 bases and J shed 4 bases, with 14 bases lying between them.

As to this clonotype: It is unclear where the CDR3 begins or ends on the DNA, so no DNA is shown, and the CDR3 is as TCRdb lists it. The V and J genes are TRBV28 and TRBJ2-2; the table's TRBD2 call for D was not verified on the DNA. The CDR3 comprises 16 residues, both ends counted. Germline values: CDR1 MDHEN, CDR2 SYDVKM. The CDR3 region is CASTFSGSLRAGELFF.

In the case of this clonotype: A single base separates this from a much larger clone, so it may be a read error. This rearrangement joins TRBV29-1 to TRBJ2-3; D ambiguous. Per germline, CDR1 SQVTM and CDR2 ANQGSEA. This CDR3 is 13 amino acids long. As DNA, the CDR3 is TGCGGCGTTGAAGATAATGGATCAGATACGCAGTATTTT. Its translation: CGVEDNGSDTQYF.

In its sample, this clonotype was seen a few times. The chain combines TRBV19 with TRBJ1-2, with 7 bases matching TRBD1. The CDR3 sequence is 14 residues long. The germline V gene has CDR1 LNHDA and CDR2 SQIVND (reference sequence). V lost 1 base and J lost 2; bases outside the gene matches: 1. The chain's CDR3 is CASSIGQGNYGYTF. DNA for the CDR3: TGTGCCAGTAGTATAGGACAGGGCAACTATGGCTACACCTTC.

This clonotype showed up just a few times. As DNA, the CDR3 is TGTGCCAGCAGCACAACTAGCGGGATTTACAATGAGCAGTTCTTC. Its translation: CASSTTSGIYNEQFF. This rearrangement joins TRBV7-3 to TRBJ2-1, with 10 bases aligning to TRBD2. The trim removed 5 bases at V and 4 bases at J, leaving 5 bases unmatched. This CDR3 has 15 residues. Looked up from germline, CDR1 is SGHTA and CDR2 is FQGTGA. Complete variable domain (other parts from reference TRBV7-3 and TRBJ2-1): GAGVSQTPSNKVTEKGKYVELRCDPISGHTALYWYRQSLGQGPEFLIYFQGTGAADDSGLPNDRFFAVRPEGSVSTLKIQRTERGDSAVYLCASSTTSGIYNEQFFGPGTRLTVL.

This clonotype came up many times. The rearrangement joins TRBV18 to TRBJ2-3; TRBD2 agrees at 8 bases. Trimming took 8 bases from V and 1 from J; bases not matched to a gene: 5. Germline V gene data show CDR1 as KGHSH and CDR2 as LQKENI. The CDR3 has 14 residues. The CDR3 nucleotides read TGTGCCAGCAGCCCACTAGCGGGCACAGATACGCAGTATTTT. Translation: CASSPLAGTDTQYF.

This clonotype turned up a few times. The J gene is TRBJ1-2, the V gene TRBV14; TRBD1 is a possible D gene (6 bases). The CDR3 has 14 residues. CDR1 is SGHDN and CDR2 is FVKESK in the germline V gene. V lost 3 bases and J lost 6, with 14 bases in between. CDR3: CASSQQGYGNGYTF. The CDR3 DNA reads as TGTGCCAGCAGCCAGCAGGGGTACGGGAATGGCTACACCTTC.

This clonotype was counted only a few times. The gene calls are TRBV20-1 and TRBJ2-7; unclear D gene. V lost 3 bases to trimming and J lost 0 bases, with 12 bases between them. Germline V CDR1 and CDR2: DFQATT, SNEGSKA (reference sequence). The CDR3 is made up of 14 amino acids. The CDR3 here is CSASQFSSSYEQYF. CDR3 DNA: TGCAGTGCTAGTCAGTTCAGCAGCTCCTACGAGCAGTACTTC.

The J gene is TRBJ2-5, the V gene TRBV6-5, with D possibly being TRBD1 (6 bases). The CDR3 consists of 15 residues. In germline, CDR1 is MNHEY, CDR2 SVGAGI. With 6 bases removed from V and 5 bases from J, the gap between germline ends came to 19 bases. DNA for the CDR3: TGTGCCAGCAGCCTCAGGGAAGGGGGTGAGGAGACCCAGTACTTC. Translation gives CASSLREGGEETQYF.

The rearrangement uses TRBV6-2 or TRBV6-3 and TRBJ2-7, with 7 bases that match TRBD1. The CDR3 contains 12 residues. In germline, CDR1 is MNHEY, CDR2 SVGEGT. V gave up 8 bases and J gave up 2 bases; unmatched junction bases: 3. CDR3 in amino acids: CASGDRPYEQYF. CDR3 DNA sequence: TGTGCCAGCGGGGACAGACCCTACGAGCAGTACTTC.

In DNA form, the CDR3 reads TGTGCCAGCAGTTCCATGACAGAGCTAGCGTCTAGCACAGATACGCAGTATTTT. This translates into CASSSMTELASSTDTQYF. The chain carries TRBV6-5 and TRBJ2-3, with a weak D call TRBD2 (6 bases). Looked up from germline, CDR1 is MNHEY and CDR2 is SVGAGI. Trimming pared 4 bases from V and 0 bases from J, leaving 20 bases between. The CDR3 length is 18 residues.

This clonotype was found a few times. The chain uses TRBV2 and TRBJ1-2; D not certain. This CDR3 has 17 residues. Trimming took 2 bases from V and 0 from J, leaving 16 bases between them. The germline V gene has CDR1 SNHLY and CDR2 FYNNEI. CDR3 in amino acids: CASSEWVTIRTNYGYTF. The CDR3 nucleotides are TGTGCCAGCAGTGAATGGGTCACAATAAGAACTAACTATGGCTACACCTTC.

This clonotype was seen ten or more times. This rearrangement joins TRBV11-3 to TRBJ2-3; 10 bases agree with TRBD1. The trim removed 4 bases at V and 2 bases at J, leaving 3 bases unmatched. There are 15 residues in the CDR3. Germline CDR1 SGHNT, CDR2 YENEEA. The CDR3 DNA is TGTGCCAGCAGCTCCAGACAGGGGGCCACAGATACGCAGTATTTT. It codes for CASSSRQGATDTQYF. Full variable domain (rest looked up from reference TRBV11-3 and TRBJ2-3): EAGVVQSPRYKIIEKKQPVAFWCNPISGHNTLYWYLQNLGQGPELLIRYENEEAVDDSQLPKDRFSAERLKGVDSTLKIQPAELGDSAVYLCASSSRQGATDTQYFGPGTRLTVL.

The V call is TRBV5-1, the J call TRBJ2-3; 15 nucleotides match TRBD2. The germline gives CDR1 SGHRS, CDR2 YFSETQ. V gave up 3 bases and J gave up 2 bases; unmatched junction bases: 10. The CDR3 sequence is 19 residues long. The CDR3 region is CASSSGLAGGTIHTDTQYF. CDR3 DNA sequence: TGCGCCAGCAGCTCGGGACTAGCGGGAGGAACTATTCACACAGATACGCAGTATTTT.

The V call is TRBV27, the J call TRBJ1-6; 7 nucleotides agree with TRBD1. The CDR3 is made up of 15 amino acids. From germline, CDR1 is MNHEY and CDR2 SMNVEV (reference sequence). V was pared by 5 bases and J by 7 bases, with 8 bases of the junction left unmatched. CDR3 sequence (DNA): TGTGCCAGCAGTCCCCGGGACAGCCCGAATTCACCCCTCCACTTT. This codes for CASSPRDSPNSPLHF.

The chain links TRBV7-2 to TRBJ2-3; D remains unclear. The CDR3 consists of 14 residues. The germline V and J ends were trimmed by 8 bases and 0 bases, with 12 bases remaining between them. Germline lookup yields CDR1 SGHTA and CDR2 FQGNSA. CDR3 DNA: TGTGCCAGCGGCAGAGCTGCTAGCACAGATACGCAGTATTTT. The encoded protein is CASGRAASTDTQYF.

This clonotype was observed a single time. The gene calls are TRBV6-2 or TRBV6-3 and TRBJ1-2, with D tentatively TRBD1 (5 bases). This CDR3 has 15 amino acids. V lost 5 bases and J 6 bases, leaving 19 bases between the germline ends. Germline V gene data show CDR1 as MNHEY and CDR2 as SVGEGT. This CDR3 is CASSDRATANNGYTF. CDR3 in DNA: TGTGCCAGCAGTGACCGTGCGACAGCCAATAATGGCTACACCTTC.

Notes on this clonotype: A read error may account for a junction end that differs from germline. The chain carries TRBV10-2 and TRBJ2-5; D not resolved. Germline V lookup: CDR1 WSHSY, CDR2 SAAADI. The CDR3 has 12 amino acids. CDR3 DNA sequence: TGCGCCGGCAGTGACCCAGAAGAGACCCAGTACTTC. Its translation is CAGSDPEETQYF.

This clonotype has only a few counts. For the CDR3, the DNA is TGTGCCAGCAGCGAGGGACCGGGACAGGGGGCGCTTCGGGCTTTCTTT. Amino acid sequence: CASSEGPGQGALRAFF. V usage is TRBV5-5 and J usage is TRBJ1-1; 12 bases are a match to TRBD1. CDR1 is SGHKS and CDR2 is YYEKEE in the germline V gene (reference sequence). The CDR3 is 16 amino acids. The ends lost 4 bases at V and 11 bases at J; junction bases unmatched: 15.